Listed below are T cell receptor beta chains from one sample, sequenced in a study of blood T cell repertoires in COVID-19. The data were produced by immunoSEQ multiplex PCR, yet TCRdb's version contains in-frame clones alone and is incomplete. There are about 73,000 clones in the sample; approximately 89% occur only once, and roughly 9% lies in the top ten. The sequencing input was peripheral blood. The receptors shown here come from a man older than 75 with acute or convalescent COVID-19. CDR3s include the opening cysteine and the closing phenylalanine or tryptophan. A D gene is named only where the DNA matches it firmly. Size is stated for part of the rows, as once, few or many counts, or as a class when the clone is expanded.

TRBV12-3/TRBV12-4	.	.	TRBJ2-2	TGTGCCACTGCGAAGGGGGCCGGGGAGCTGTTTTTT	CATAKGAGELFF
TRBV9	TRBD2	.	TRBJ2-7	TGTGCCAGCAGCTTAGGGACTAGCGGGGGGGCCTTATACGAGCAGTACTTC	CASSLGTSGGALYEQYF
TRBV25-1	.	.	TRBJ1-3	TGTGCCAGCAGTGACCAGGGGCTCAAGGCTGGAAACACCATATATTTT	CASSDQGLKAGNTIYF
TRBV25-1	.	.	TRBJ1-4	TGTGCCAGCAGTTCTACAGGCAAGGAAAAACTGTTTTTT	CASSSTGKEKLFF
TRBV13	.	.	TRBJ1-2	TGTGCCAGCAGCTTAGGGGGTAGCGGAGGATATGGCTACACCTTC	CASSLGGSGGYGYTF
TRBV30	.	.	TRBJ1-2	TGTGCCTGGAGTGTCTCGGCTAGCGGTGGCTACACCTTC	CAWSVSASGGYTF
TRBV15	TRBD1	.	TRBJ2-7	TGTGCCACCAGCAGGGGACAGGGGACACTTCCCTCCTACGAGCAGTACTTC	CATSRGQGTLPSYEQYF
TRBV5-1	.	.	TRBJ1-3	TGCGCCAGCAGCTTAGAGGGAGCGAGCTCTGGAAACACCATATATTTT	CASSLEGASSGNTIYF
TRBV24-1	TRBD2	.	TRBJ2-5	TGTGCCACCAGTGAGCCGACTAGCGGGGGGGCCATTGATGAGACCCAGTACTTC	CATSEPTSGGAIDETQYF
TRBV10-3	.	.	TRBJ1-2	TGTGCCATCAGTGATGGGCTCTCGGTGAGCTATGGCTACACCTTC	CAISDGLSVSYGYTF
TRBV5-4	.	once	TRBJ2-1	TGTGCCAGCAGTCCAGGGGGGCTAAGCTCCTACAATGAGCAGTTCTTC	CASSPGGLSSYNEQFF
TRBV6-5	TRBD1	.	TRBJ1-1	TGTGCCAGCAGGGGATTGACAGGGTTTTACACTGAAGCTTTCTTT	CASRGLTGFYTEAFF
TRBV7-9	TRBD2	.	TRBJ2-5	TGTGCCAGCAGCTACAGGACTAGCCGAGAGACCCAGTACTTC	CASSYRTSRETQYF
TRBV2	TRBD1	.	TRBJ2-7	TGTGCCAGCAGGAGACCTGGACAGGTCAATTACGAGCAGTACTTC	CASRRPGQVNYEQYF
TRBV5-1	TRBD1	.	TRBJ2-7	TGCGCCAGCAGCTCGGGACAGGGGGACTCCTACGAGCAGTACTTC	CASSSGQGDSYEQYF
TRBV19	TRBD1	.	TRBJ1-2	TGTGCCAGTAGAGGACAGGGGACGAACTATGGCTACACCTTC	CASRGQGTNYGYTF
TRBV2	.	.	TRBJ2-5	TGTGCCAGTTTTCGACAGGCACAAGAGACCCAGTACTTC	CASFRQAQETQYF
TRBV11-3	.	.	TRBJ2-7	TGTGCCAGCAGCTTAGGAGGAGGCGGGAAAGGCTACGAGCAGTACTTC	CASSLGGGGKGYEQYF
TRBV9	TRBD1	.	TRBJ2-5	TGTGCCAGCAGCGTAGTCCCAGGGGGCGTGGAGACCCAGTACTTC	CASSVVPGGVETQYF
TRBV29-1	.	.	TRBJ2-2	TGCAGCGCCACAGAGAACACCGGGGAGCTGTTTTTT	CSATENTGELFF
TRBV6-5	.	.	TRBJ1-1	TGTGCCAGCAGTAATGAATACAGTTGGGCTGAAGCTTTCTTT	CASSNEYSWAEAFF
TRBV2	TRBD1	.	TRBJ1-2	TGTGCCAGCAGTTCCGACAGGGGGAAGTATGGCTACACCTTC	CASSSDRGKYGYTF
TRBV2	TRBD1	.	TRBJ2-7	TGTGCCAGCAACCGTGGGACAGGGGCTTCCTCCAACGAGCAGTACTTC	CASNRGTGASSNEQYF
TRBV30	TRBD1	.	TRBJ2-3	TGTGCCTGGAGTGAGACAGGGGGCGCAGATACGCAGTATTTT	CAWSETGGADTQYF
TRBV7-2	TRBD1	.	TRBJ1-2	TGTGCCAGCAGCCTCTTATTGACAGGGGGCAACTCCTATGGCTACACCTTC	CASSLLLTGGNSYGYTF